Listed below are T cell receptor beta chains from one sample, sequenced in a study of blood T cells in healthy people across ages. One entry per CDR3 protein, called by TCRdb with MiXCR from the 5' RACE reads. The sample shows approximately 700,000 distinct CDR3 sequences, approximately 29% of them seen only once. Material: blood. All receptors derive from a woman older than 75 in good health. Both conserved end residues are part of each CDR3. Fields, in order: J gene, D gene, clone size, V gene, CDR3 DNA, CDR3 protein. The D gene is left open where the match is weak. A clone size is listed for some rows: how often the clone was seen (once, few, many), or a class if it is expanded.

j_gene: TRBJ2-5
d_gene: TRBD1
abundance: .
v_gene: TRBV28
CDR3nt: TGTGCCTGCAGTCTACAGGGGTACCAAGAGACCCAGTACTTC
CDR3aa: CACSLQGYQETQYF

j_gene: TRBJ2-7
d_gene: .
abundance: .
v_gene: TRBV21-1
CDR3nt: TGTGCCAGCAGCCTCCGAGGACCCCAGGACCCTACGAGCAGTACTTTC
CDR3aa: CASSLRGPQDPTSSTF

j_gene: TRBJ1-1
d_gene: TRBD1
abundance: .
v_gene: TRBV30
CDR3nt: TGTGCCTGGAGGCTTGGACAGGTAGGGACTGAAGCTTTCTTT
CDR3aa: CAWRLGQVGTEAFF

j_gene: TRBJ2-5
d_gene: TRBD2
abundance: many
v_gene: TRBV7-9
CDR3nt: TGTGCCAGCAGCTTTATATCCGGGACTACTTCACAAGAGACCCAGTACTTC
CDR3aa: CASSFISGTTSQETQYF

j_gene: TRBJ2-3
d_gene: .
abundance: many
v_gene: TRBV6-1
CDR3nt: TGTGCCAGCACTCCGGCGCGGGGGCGACCGGATACGCAGTATTTT
CDR3aa: CASTPARGRPDTQYF

j_gene: TRBJ1-6
d_gene: .
abundance: .
v_gene: TRBV6-6
CDR3nt: TGTGCCAGCAGAGACCCCTCGGGGGGCGGTAATTCACCCCTCCACTTT
CDR3aa: CASRDPSGGGNSPLHF

j_gene: TRBJ2-3
d_gene: .
abundance: .
v_gene: TRBV11-2
CDR3nt: TGTGCCAGCAGCTTAGCATCGTCCCCCACAGATACGCAGTATTTT
CDR3aa: CASSLASSPTDTQYF

j_gene: TRBJ1-1
d_gene: TRBD1
abundance: many
v_gene: TRBV12-3/TRBV12-4
CDR3nt: TGTGCCAGCAGTTTGTACAGGGGTACTGAAGCTTTCTTT
CDR3aa: CASSLYRGTEAFF

j_gene: TRBJ1-1
d_gene: .
abundance: .
v_gene: TRBV15
CDR3nt: TGTGCCACCAGCAGAGATGTCAAGAACACTGAAGCTTTCTTT
CDR3aa: CATSRDVKNTEAFF

j_gene: TRBJ1-6
d_gene: .
abundance: many
v_gene: TRBV5-1
CDR3nt: TGCGCCAGCAGCTTGAATGGAGCCGATAATTCACCCCTCCACTTT
CDR3aa: CASSLNGADNSPLHF

j_gene: TRBJ2-1
d_gene: .
abundance: few
v_gene: TRBV5-5
CDR3nt: TGTGCCAGCAGCTCGAAAGCCGGGACGCATAACCATTACGAGCAGTTCTTC
CDR3aa: CASSSKAGTHNHYEQFF

j_gene: TRBJ2-7
d_gene: TRBD2
abundance: few
v_gene: TRBV7-2
CDR3nt: TGTGCCAGCAGCTTAGGCGGGTGGCGGGGGGCCTACGAGCAGTACTTC
CDR3aa: CASSLGGWRGAYEQYF

j_gene: TRBJ1-6
d_gene: .
abundance: .
v_gene: TRBV6-5
CDR3nt: TGTGCCAGCAGACTCGCCCCCGGGGCCCGGGGATCACCCCTCCACTTT
CDR3aa: CASRLAPGARGSPLHF

j_gene: TRBJ1-2
d_gene: .
abundance: many
v_gene: TRBV11-1
CDR3nt: TGTGCCAGCAGCCACCCCGGGACTCTTCATGGCTACACCTTC
CDR3aa: CASSHPGTLHGYTF

j_gene: TRBJ2-5
d_gene: .
abundance: many
v_gene: TRBV3-1
CDR3nt: TGTGCCAGCAGCCAGGGATCAGGGCGGGCTCAAGAGACCCAGTACTTC
CDR3aa: CASSQGSGRAQETQYF

j_gene: TRBJ2-3
d_gene: .
abundance: .
v_gene: TRBV24-1
CDR3nt: TGTGCCACCAGTCAAAAGTGGGGGAATACAGATACGCAGTATTTT
CDR3aa: CATSQKWGNTDTQYF

j_gene: TRBJ2-3
d_gene: TRBD2
abundance: many
v_gene: TRBV10-2
CDR3nt: TGCGCCAGCAGTGAGGGGATGGGAGCGGGGACAGATACGCAGTATTTT
CDR3aa: CASSEGMGAGTDTQYF

j_gene: TRBJ2-3
d_gene: TRBD1
abundance: many
v_gene: TRBV9
CDR3nt: TGTGCCAGCAGCGTAGCAGGGGGCAGGACAGATACGCAGTATTTT
CDR3aa: CASSVAGGRTDTQYF

j_gene: TRBJ2-3
d_gene: .
abundance: .
v_gene: TRBV6-6
CDR3nt: TGTGCCAGCAGTTTCCCGAGGGGGGACACAGATACGCAGTATTTT
CDR3aa: CASSFPRGDTDTQYF

j_gene: TRBJ1-1
d_gene: .
abundance: .
v_gene: TRBV3-1
CDR3nt: TGTGCCTGCAGCCAAGGGCGGGCTGAAGCTTTCTTT
CDR3aa: CACSQGRAEAFF

j_gene: TRBJ1-3
d_gene: .
abundance: few
v_gene: TRBV27
CDR3nt: TGTGCCAGCAGTAGTGGACCTTCGATGATTTCTGGAAACACCATATATTTT
CDR3aa: CASSSGPSMISGNTIYF

j_gene: TRBJ1-5
d_gene: TRBD1
abundance: once
v_gene: TRBV7-2
CDR3nt: TGTGCCAGCAGCTTAGGCAGGGGGCAAGGCAATCAGCCCCAGCATTTT
CDR3aa: CASSLGRGQGNQPQHF

j_gene: TRBJ2-1
d_gene: TRBD2
abundance: many
v_gene: TRBV7-9
CDR3nt: TGTGCCAGCAGCTCGGGAGGGCCCCGCGATGAGCAGTTCTTC
CDR3aa: CASSSGGPRDEQFF

j_gene: TRBJ1-5
d_gene: .
abundance: few
v_gene: TRBV20-1
CDR3nt: TGCAGTGCTAGCCAGGGTTCACCCGTCGGTCAGCCCCAGCATTTT
CDR3aa: CSASQGSPVGQPQHF

j_gene: TRBJ2-7
d_gene: .
abundance: many
v_gene: TRBV13
CDR3nt: TGTGCCAGCGAGCGGGTCCCCTCCTACGAGCAGTACTTC
CDR3aa: CASERVPSYEQYF

j_gene: TRBJ2-5
d_gene: TRBD2
abundance: many
v_gene: TRBV11-2
CDR3nt: TGTGCCAGCAGCTCGGAAGCCCCGGGACTAGCACCCCGAGAGACCCAGTACTTC
CDR3aa: CASSSEAPGLAPRETQYF

j_gene: TRBJ2-2
d_gene: .
abundance: many
v_gene: TRBV4-1
CDR3nt: TGCGCCAGCAGCCAAGATCGAGGTTTGGGGGAGCTGTTTTTT
CDR3aa: CASSQDRGLGELFF

j_gene: TRBJ1-1
d_gene: .
abundance: few
v_gene: TRBV20-1
CDR3nt: TGCAGTGCCACAAAGGGAGGACGGAAGAACACTGAAGCTTTCTTT
CDR3aa: CSATKGGRKNTEAFF

j_gene: TRBJ1-2
d_gene: TRBD1
abundance: many
v_gene: TRBV20-1
CDR3nt: TGCAGTGCTAGAGATACGTACAGGGGCGGCTACACCTTC
CDR3aa: CSARDTYRGGYTF

j_gene: TRBJ2-4
d_gene: .
abundance: many
v_gene: TRBV28
CDR3nt: TGTGCCAGCAGCCTTCGTTCAAACATTCAGTACTTC
CDR3aa: CASSLRSNIQYF

j_gene: TRBJ1-1
d_gene: .
abundance: many
v_gene: TRBV27
CDR3nt: TGTGCCAGCATCAAAAAACCCACAGGGCTGAACACTGAAGCTTTCTTT
CDR3aa: CASIKKPTGLNTEAFF

j_gene: TRBJ1-2
d_gene: .
abundance: many
v_gene: TRBV4-1
CDR3nt: TGCGCCAGCAGCCAAGTGCAATTTGCCGGACACTATGGCTACACCTTC
CDR3aa: CASSQVQFAGHYGYTF

j_gene: TRBJ1-2
d_gene: .
abundance: few
v_gene: TRBV4-2
CDR3nt: TGTGCCAGCAGCCAAGCGGGCGGGGATGTTAACTATGGCTACACCTTC
CDR3aa: CASSQAGGDVNYGYTF

j_gene: TRBJ1-4
d_gene: .
abundance: many
v_gene: TRBV2
CDR3nt: TGTGCCAGCAAAGGGAGCCAGGACCGATATGAAAAACTGTTTTTT
CDR3aa: CASKGSQDRYEKLFF

j_gene: TRBJ2-2
d_gene: .
abundance: few
v_gene: TRBV6-1
CDR3nt: TGTGCCAGCAGTCCCACTACGAGCACCGGGGAGCTGTTTTTT
CDR3aa: CASSPTTSTGELFF

j_gene: TRBJ2-7
d_gene: .
abundance: many
v_gene: TRBV6-1
CDR3nt: TGTGCCAGCAGCTCAGGACCGATCTACGAGCAGTACTTC
CDR3aa: CASSSGPIYEQYF

j_gene: TRBJ1-4
d_gene: TRBD1
abundance: many
v_gene: TRBV20-1
CDR3nt: TGCAGTGCTAGGACAGGGCTGAATGAAAAACTGTTTTTT
CDR3aa: CSARTGLNEKLFF

j_gene: TRBJ2-1
d_gene: TRBD2
abundance: many
v_gene: TRBV15
CDR3nt: TGTGCCACCAGCAGAGGGGACAAGGCGGGGGGGCGTAATGAGCAGTTCTTC
CDR3aa: CATSRGDKAGGRNEQFF

j_gene: TRBJ1-2
d_gene: .
abundance: .
v_gene: TRBV5-4
CDR3nt: TGTGCCAGCAGCTTGGGAGGCAGGGAGTATGGCTACACCTTC
CDR3aa: CASSLGGREYGYTF

j_gene: TRBJ1-2
d_gene: TRBD1
abundance: .
v_gene: TRBV9
CDR3nt: TGTGCCAGCAGCGTAACCACGGGGACAGGGTTCGGCTACACCTTC
CDR3aa: CASSVTTGTGFGYTF

j_gene: TRBJ1-1
d_gene: TRBD1
abundance: few
v_gene: TRBV4-3
CDR3nt: TGCGCCAGCAGCCAAGATGGCGGCAGGGGGTTCAGCACTGAAGCTTTCTTT
CDR3aa: CASSQDGGRGFSTEAFF

j_gene: TRBJ2-3
d_gene: .
abundance: .
v_gene: TRBV30
CDR3nt: TGTGCCTGGAGTCTAAGGGCCATAACGCAGTATTTT
CDR3aa: CAWSLRAITQYF

j_gene: TRBJ2-6
d_gene: TRBD2
abundance: few
v_gene: TRBV3-1
CDR3nt: TGTGCCAGCAGCTTACTAGCGGGGGGCCCTAGCTCTGGGGCCAACGTCCTGACTTTC
CDR3aa: CASSLLAGGPSSGANVLTF

j_gene: TRBJ2-7
d_gene: .
abundance: .
v_gene: TRBV7-9
CDR3nt: TGTGCCAGCAGCCCCCCTCGCAGGGGCCGCTACGAGCAGTACTTC
CDR3aa: CASSPPRRGRYEQYF

j_gene: TRBJ1-1
d_gene: .
abundance: many
v_gene: TRBV12-3/TRBV12-4
CDR3nt: TGTGCCAGCACGCGGATTATGAACACTGAAGCTTTCTTT
CDR3aa: CASTRIMNTEAFF

j_gene: TRBJ2-3
d_gene: TRBD2
abundance: many
v_gene: TRBV20-1
CDR3nt: TGCAGTGCTCAGATAGCGGGGAGTCGCACAGATACGCAGTATTTT
CDR3aa: CSAQIAGSRTDTQYF

j_gene: TRBJ1-2
d_gene: .
abundance: .
v_gene: TRBV3-1
CDR3nt: TGTGCCAGCAGCCAAGCGTGGGGGGGGGCGTCTAACTATTGCTACACCTTC
CDR3aa: CASSQAWGGASNYCYTF

j_gene: TRBJ1-5
d_gene: .
abundance: .
v_gene: TRBV2
CDR3nt: TGTGCCAGCAGTGAAATCACAGCAAATCGGCCCCAGCATTTT
CDR3aa: CASSEITANRPQHF

j_gene: TRBJ1-4
d_gene: .
abundance: few
v_gene: TRBV25-1
CDR3nt: TGTGCCAGCAGTGAGGGGAAGGGGACATTTGGGGAAAAACTGTTTTTT
CDR3aa: CASSEGKGTFGEKLFF

j_gene: TRBJ1-3
d_gene: .
abundance: .
v_gene: TRBV7-2
CDR3nt: TGTGCCAGCACCTTAGTTAGGGGTGCTGGAAACACCATATATTTT
CDR3aa: CASTLVRGAGNTIYF

j_gene: TRBJ1-5
d_gene: .
abundance: .
v_gene: TRBV4-1
CDR3nt: TGCGCCAGCAGTCCTAAGGGCCCCTTGCGCAATCAGCCCCAGCATTTT
CDR3aa: CASSPKGPLRNQPQHF

j_gene: TRBJ1-3
d_gene: .
abundance: few
v_gene: TRBV9
CDR3nt: TGTGCCAGCAGCCTTACCGGGACCTCTGGAAACACCATATATTTT
CDR3aa: CASSLTGTSGNTIYF

j_gene: TRBJ2-5
d_gene: TRBD1
abundance: .
v_gene: TRBV5-1
CDR3nt: TGCGCCAGCAGCCGTTCCCCCGGACAGGGAGAGGAGACCCAGTACTTC
CDR3aa: CASSRSPGQGEETQYF

j_gene: TRBJ1-5
d_gene: .
abundance: few
v_gene: TRBV20-1
CDR3nt: TGCAGTGCCCAAAAGACCTTAGGGGAAACGTGGAGCAATCAGCCCCAGCATTTT
CDR3aa: CSAQKTLGETWSNQPQHF

j_gene: TRBJ2-3
d_gene: TRBD1
abundance: many
v_gene: TRBV7-2
CDR3nt: TGTGCCAGCAGCCCCCAGGGGGGACAGGGGCAGTATTTT
CDR3aa: CASSPQGGQGQYF

j_gene: TRBJ1-4
d_gene: .
abundance: .
v_gene: TRBV15
CDR3nt: TGTGCCACCAGCAGAGACGGACGGCCCGATGAAAAACTGTTTTTT
CDR3aa: CATSRDGRPDEKLFF

j_gene: TRBJ2-7
d_gene: TRBD1
abundance: many
v_gene: TRBV6-5
CDR3nt: TGTGCCAGCAGTGTCCGACAGGGATGGAACGAGCAGTACTTC
CDR3aa: CASSVRQGWNEQYF

j_gene: TRBJ2-7
d_gene: TRBD1
abundance: .
v_gene: TRBV11-2
CDR3nt: TGTGCCAGCAGCCGAGACAGGGGTTTCAGCTACGAGCGGTACTTC
CDR3aa: CASSRDRGFSYERYF

j_gene: TRBJ1-1
d_gene: TRBD1
abundance: few
v_gene: TRBV7-2
CDR3nt: TGTGCCAGCAGCCACCGACAGGGGGCTGGAGAGACTGAAGCTTTCTTT
CDR3aa: CASSHRQGAGETEAFF